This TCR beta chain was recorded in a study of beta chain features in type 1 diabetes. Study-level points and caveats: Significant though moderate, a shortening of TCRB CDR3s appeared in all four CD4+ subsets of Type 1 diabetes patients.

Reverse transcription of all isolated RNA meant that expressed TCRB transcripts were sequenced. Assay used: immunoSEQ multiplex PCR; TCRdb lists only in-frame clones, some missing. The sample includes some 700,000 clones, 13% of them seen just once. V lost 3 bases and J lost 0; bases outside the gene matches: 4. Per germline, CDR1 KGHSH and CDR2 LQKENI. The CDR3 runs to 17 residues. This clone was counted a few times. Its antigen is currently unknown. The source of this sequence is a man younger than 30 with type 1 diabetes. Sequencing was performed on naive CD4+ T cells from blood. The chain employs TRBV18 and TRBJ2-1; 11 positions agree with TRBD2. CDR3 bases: TGTGCCAGCTCACCCACTAGCGGGGGAGGCTCCTACAATGAGCAGTTCTTC. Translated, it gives CASSPTSGGGSYNEQFF.